Below are 5 T cell receptor beta chains sequenced from a single sample in a study of T cell changes during pregnancy in multiple sclerosis. TCRdb keeps only in-frame clones here, not all; method: immunoSEQ multiplex PCR. The profile covers 35,000 to 55,000 clones, with roughly 95% appearing a single time and 3% to 4% taken by the ten largest. The sequencing used CD8+ T cells from peripheral blood mononuclear cells, collected after pregnancy. The receptors derive from a female donor with multiple sclerosis, enrolled in a pregnancy study.

The chain recombines TRBV4-1 with TRBJ2-3; a possible D gene is TRBD1 (5 bases). V lost 4 bases to trimming and J lost 3 bases, with 8 bases between them. Per germline, CDR1 MGHRA and CDR2 YSYEKL. The CDR3 has 13 amino acids. The CDR3 protein is CASSLPGTDTQYF. The CDR3 DNA sequence: TGCGCCAGCAGCCTACCAGGGACAGATACGCAGTATTTT.

CDR3 nucleotides: TGTGCCAGCAGGAGGGAGACAGGGTCGAACACCGGGGAGCTGTTTTTT. Encoded protein: CASRRETGSNTGELFF. The chain has TRBV27 and TRBJ2-2, with 7 bases lining up with TRBD1. The V gene end was trimmed by 6 bases and the J gene end by 0 bases; junction bases not matched to a gene: 7. CDR3 length: 16 residues. The germline V gene has CDR1 MNHEY and CDR2 SMNVEV (reference sequence).

J is TRBJ2-2 and V is TRBV4-2; 8 positions match TRBD2. The CDR3 runs to 16 residues. The germline gives CDR1 LGHNA, CDR2 YNFKEQ. Trimming removed 0 bases from V and 6 bases from J; junction bases left unmatched: 6. As DNA, the CDR3 is TGTGCCAGCAGCCAAGAAACGGGGGGGGACGCCGGGGAGCTGTTTTTT. Encoded protein: CASSQETGGDAGELFF.

The CDR3 is CASRGPGEGYTF. The CDR3 DNA sequence: TGTGCCAGCAGGGGGCCAGGGGAAGGCTACACCTTC. V usage is TRBV27 and J usage is TRBJ1-2; D is possibly TRBD1 (6 bases). Trimming cost V 6 bases and J 8 bases, with 13 bases left between them. From germline, CDR1 is MNHEY and CDR2 SMNVEV (reference sequence). CDR3 length equals 12 residues.

The chain employs TRBV28 and TRBJ2-4; D is perhaps TRBD2 (6 bases). From germline, CDR1 is MDHEN and CDR2 SYDVKM. V was trimmed by 4 bases and J by 8 bases, leaving 12 bases between them. CDR3 length: 13 residues. Here the CDR3 reads CASSSSAGDIQYF. Here the CDR3 DNA reads TGTGCCAGCAGTTCTAGCGCAGGCGACATTCAGTACTTC.